A single sample gave rise to the 17 T cell receptor beta chains below, sequenced in a study of blood T cell repertoires in COVID-19 (dated by TCRdb to the early 2020s). The receptor library was made with the immunoSEQ multiplex PCR assay. In its TCRdb copy, this immuneACCESS table keeps in-frame sequences only and misses some clones. Where compared with another copy, unresolved V genes explain less than half of these, and the others have no known cause. The sample includes 120,000 to 150,000 clones, with more than 80% observed a single time. The ten largest clones represent around 10% of the sample. Sequencing was done on a sample of peripheral blood. All receptors come from a woman of 80 years or more in a cohort sampled during active or convalescent COVID-19.

This chain links TRBV11-2 with TRBJ2-3; D might be TRBD2 (6 bases). The CDR3 is 14 amino acids. Looked up from germline, CDR1 is SGHAT and CDR2 is FQNNGV. V was trimmed by 2 bases and J by 6 bases, leaving 12 bases between them. The CDR3 protein is CASSLNSAGDTQYF. CDR3 nucleotide sequence: TGTGCCAGCAGCTTAAACTCCGCGGGGGATACGCAGTATTTT.

The chain uses TRBV3-1 (or the pseudogene TRBV3-2) and TRBJ1-4; 7 bases are shared with TRBD1. Germline assignment: CDR1 LGHDT and CDR2 YNNKEL (reference sequence). CDR3 length: 15 residues. Trimming removed 3 bases from V and 5 bases from J; junction bases left unmatched: 6. This CDR3 reads CASSHPSRGNEKLFF. The CDR3 DNA reads as TGTGCCAGCAGCCACCCCTCCAGGGGGAATGAAAAACTGTTTTTT.

This clone has more than one count but fewer than ten. The chain recombines TRBV6-5 with TRBJ1-4; TRBD1 might be the D (6 bases). Trimming removed 8 bases from V and 7 bases from J, with 11 bases in between. CDR1 is MNHEY and CDR2 is SVGAGI in the germline V gene. The CDR3 length is 12 residues. The CDR3: CASGGLGEKLFF. The CDR3 DNA reads TGTGCCAGCGGGGGCCTGGGTGAAAAACTGTTTTTT.

The chain recombines TRBV6-2 or TRBV6-3 with TRBJ1-1; D call uncertain. The CDR3 sequence is 14 residues long. Germline V gene sequence: CDR1 MNHEY, CDR2 SVGEGT. The ends were cut back, 1 base at V and 4 bases at J, with 10 bases in the middle. The CDR3 DNA is TGTGCCAGCAGTTACTTGTCCGCCGGCACTGAAGCTTTCTTT. Protein product: CASSYLSAGTEAFF.

The chain recombines TRBV6-5 with TRBJ2-2, with D perhaps TRBD1 (6 bases). The CDR3 length is 15 residues. V lost 7 bases and J lost 0, with 12 bases in between. Germline V gene sequence: CDR1 MNHEY, CDR2 SVGAGI. The DNA of the CDR3 is TGTGCCAGCACCACAGGGAGTTCGAACACCGGGGAGCTGTTTTTT. This encodes CASTTGSSNTGELFF.

The V gene is TRBV9, the J gene TRBJ2-2, with 9 positions matching TRBD1. J gave up 6 bases and V 4 bases, and 10 bases lay outside the gene matches. CDR1 and CDR2 (germline): SGDLS, YYNGEE. This CDR3 has 16 residues. This CDR3 reads CASSKTYRGLAGELFF. The CDR3 nucleotides are TGTGCCAGCAGCAAAACCTACAGGGGGCTCGCCGGGGAGCTGTTTTTT.

The V gene is TRBV3-1 (or the pseudogene TRBV3-2), the J gene TRBJ2-7; the match to TRBD2 covers 10 bases. Looked up from germline, CDR1 is LGHDT and CDR2 is YNNKEL (reference sequence). This CDR3 has 15 residues. The junction had 10 bases not matched to a gene; V was cut back by 6 bases and J by 5 bases. Here the CDR3 DNA reads TGTGCCAGCAGTAACAGCGGGGGGGCGAGAAACGAGCAGTACGTC. Translating it yields CASSNSGGARNEQYV.

The rearrangement links TRBV24-1 to TRBJ2-1, with a tentative D call TRBD2 (5 bases). Germline CDR1 KGHDR, CDR2 SFDVKD. V lost 11 bases to trimming and J lost 10 bases, with 8 bases between them. The CDR3 loop spans 9 amino acids. CDR3 DNA sequence: TGTGCCATCGGGGAGGAGCAGTTCTTC. It specifies CAIGEEQFF.

The V gene is TRBV19, the J gene TRBJ1-4; TRBD1 agrees at 9 bases. The trim removed 3 bases at V and 3 bases at J, leaving 5 bases unmatched. The CDR3 contains 16 residues. Germline V gene sequence: CDR1 LNHDA, CDR2 SQIVND (reference sequence). CDR3 DNA sequence: TGTGCCAGTAGTATCTCTCACAGGGGGCCTAATGAAAAACTGTTTTTT. It translates to CASSISHRGPNEKLFF.

The chain combines TRBV29-1 with TRBJ2-3; 7 nucleotides agree with TRBD1. Germline V CDR1 and CDR2: SQVTM, ANQGSEA. The CDR3 is made up of 13 amino acids. The CDR3 region has the DNA TGCAGTGGAAGGGGGCTCAGCCAAGATACGCAGTATTTT. Translating gives CSGRGLSQDTQYF.

J is TRBJ1-1 and V is TRBV5-1, with D tentatively TRBD1 (6 bases). CDR3 length: 15 amino acids. V lost 4 bases and J 3 bases, leaving 16 bases between the germline ends. CDR1 and CDR2 from the germline V gene are SGHRS and YFSETQ. The DNA of the CDR3 is TGCGCCAGCAGCCCAGGGGTTGTTGATGACACTGAAGCTTTCTTT. This encodes CASSPGVVDDTEAFF. Complete variable domain (other parts from reference TRBV5-1 and TRBJ1-1): KAGVTQTPRYLIKTRGQQVTLSCSPISGHRSVSWYQQTPGQGLQFLFEYFSETQRNKGNFPGRFSGRQFSNSRSEMNVSTLELGDSALYLCASSPGVVDDTEAFFGQGTRLTVV.

The CDR3 spells CSATDSGTGKTEAFF. In nucleotides, the CDR3 is TGCAGTGCTACTGATTCCGGGACAGGGAAAACTGAAGCTTTCTTT. The gene calls are TRBV20-1 and TRBJ1-1, with 9 bases identical to TRBD1. Germline lookup yields CDR1 DFQATT and CDR2 SNEGSKA (reference sequence). The CDR3 sequence is 15 residues long. J was trimmed by 5 bases and V by 4 bases; bases with no gene match: 11.

This chain uses TRBV5-6 with TRBJ2-7; D is unresolved. V was clipped by 4 bases and J by 5 bases, with 22 bases between them. This CDR3 has 16 residues. Germline V CDR1 and CDR2: SGHDT, YYEEEE. The CDR3 bases are TGTGCCAGCAGCCACCAAACGCAGGTCCGTATTCACGAGCAGTACTTC. Translating gives CASSHQTQVRIHEQYF. Using reference TRBV5-6 and TRBJ2-7 for the parts outside the CDR3, the full variable domain is DAGVTQSPTHLIKTRGQQVTLRCSPKSGHDTVSWYQQALGQGPQFIFQYYEEEERQRGNFPDRFSGHQFPNYSSELNVNALLLGDSALYLCASSHQTQVRIHEQYFGPGTRLTVT.

CDR3 in amino acids: CASKMTGSGPSQPQHF. CDR3 coding DNA: TGTGCCAGCAAAATGACAGGGTCTGGTCCCTCTCAGCCCCAGCATTTT. The chain employs TRBV2 and TRBJ1-5, with 7 nucleotides matching TRBD1. Looked up from germline, CDR1 is SNHLY and CDR2 is FYNNEI. CDR3 length: 16 residues. The V segment lost 7 bases and the J segment 6 bases; nucleotides outside the gene matches: 15.

This rearrangement joins TRBV27 to TRBJ1-5; D uncertain. V lost 5 bases to trimming and J lost 1 base, with 18 bases between them. The germline CDR1 and CDR2 sequences are MNHEY and SMNVEV (reference sequence). The CDR3 loop spans 17 amino acids. DNA of the CDR3: TGTGCCAGCAGTCCCGTAGCGGGCCGACCGAGCAATCAGCCCCAGCATTTT. Its translation: CASSPVAGRPSNQPQHF.

As regards this clone: The same CDR3 can be traced to other DNA sequences in this sample. The genes are TRBV6-5 and TRBJ1-2, with a possible D match to TRBD1 (5 bases). The V end lost 0 bases, the J end lost 8 bases, and 13 bases lay between the germline ends. The germline gives CDR1 MNHEY, CDR2 SVGAGI. The CDR3 has 14 amino acids. The CDR3 loop reads CASSYSQGSEGYTF. CDR3 bases: TGTGCCAGCAGTTACTCGCAGGGATCGGAAGGCTACACCTTC.

The CDR3 reads CASRSQGADGYTF. For the CDR3, the DNA is TGTGCCAGCAGGTCACAGGGGGCGGATGGCTACACCTTC. J is TRBJ1-2 and V is TRBV28; 9 bases fit TRBD1. The CDR3 has 13 residues. Trimming at V came to 6 bases and at J to 6 bases, leaving 5 bases not matched to a gene. The germline CDR1 and CDR2 sequences are MDHEN and SYDVKM.